This TCR beta chain was sequenced in a study of CD8+CD57+ T cells in acquired aplastic anemia. On the study more broadly: Yields of DNA that came from sorted CD4+ and CD8+ cells averaged about 2.9 ug.

Genomic DNA acted as the template from which TCR beta VDJ combination and CDR3 sequence profiling were carried out. TCRdb processed the reads anew with MiXCR; each CDR3 protein has one entry. The sample lists some 170,000 distinct CDR3 sequences; around 48% were seen once. The table lists this clonotype with many counts. The antigen remains undetermined. The authors sequenced patients whose flow cytometry had shown CD8+CD57+ cell expansion. Every patient presented with severe acquired aplastic anemia. Points from the study as a whole: Sharing between patients and controls was observed for 25 to 30 CD8+ CDR3 sequences.

Losses at the gene ends were 1 base for V and 7 bases for J; bases not matched to a gene: 6. Looked up from germline, CDR1 is LGHNA and CDR2 is YSLEER. The CDR3 totals 14 residues. This rearrangement joins TRBV4-3 to TRBJ1-2; 7 nucleotides agree with TRBD1. Sequencing used sorted CD4+, CD8+, or CD8+CD57+ T cells (not recorded which) from PBMCs. The clonotype originates from a human donor with aplastic anemia. CDR3 DNA: TGCGCCAGCAGCCAAGTAGGGGGCTTTGGTGGCTACACCTTC. Translated, it gives CASSQVGGFGGYTF.